These 23 T cell receptor beta chains were sequenced from one sample in a study of T cells in women clearing cervical HPV infection. Generated by immunoSEQ multiplex PCR, the TCRdb table keeps only in-frame clones and is missing some. Its clone listing holds 25,000 to 35,000 clones. The sample consisted of blood buffy coat. These receptors were collected from a woman between 18 and 70 years old with a cervical HPV16 infection that either progressed to CIN3+ or cleared (not recorded which).

A remark on this clone: The CDR3 end lies 3 residues beyond the end of the read and is filled in from the germline J gene. The rearrangement joins TRBV27 to TRBJ1-2; the D gene is possibly TRBD1 (6 bases). Between the trimmed V and J ends, which lost 6 bases and 5 bases, there was a span of 16 bases. The CDR3 consists of 14 residues. Germline V gene sequence: CDR1 MNHEY, CDR2 SMNVEV (reference sequence). The part of the CDR3 DNA that was read is TGTGCCAGCAGCCTCGGCGGGGGCAGTTATGGC. Translation gives CASSLGGGSYG. The complete CDR3 sequence is CASSLGGGSYGYTF.

About this clone: The read halts 3 residues ahead of the CDR3 end, with the missing end drawn from the germline J gene. The chain uses TRBV2 and TRBJ2-7, with a possible D match to TRBD1 (5 bases). Trimming took off 6 bases at V and 5 bases at J, with 20 bases between the two ends. The CDR3 is 15 amino acids. Germline CDR1 and CDR2: SNHLY and FYNNEI. CDR3 sequence: CASRDDRGGLHEQYF. Partial CDR3 DNA: TGTGCCAGCAGGGATGACAGAGGTGGCCTCCACGAG.

As to this clone: The missing CDR3 end, 3 residues past where the read stops, is filled in from the germline J gene. This chain joins TRBV4-1 and TRBJ2-7; 7 bases agree with TRBD2. CDR1 and CDR2 from the germline V gene are MGHRA and YSYEKL. J lost 0 bases, V lost 6 bases, and 8 bases had no gene match. This CDR3 comprises 15 residues. The CDR3 sequence: CASSPGGFLSYEQYF. The part of the CDR3 DNA that was read is TGCGCCAGCAGTCCCGGGGGGTTTCTCTCCTACGAG.

Notes on this clone: The CDR3 goes on 3 residues after the read ends, and that part is filled in from the germline J gene. The genes are TRBV5-1 and TRBJ2-1; 8 bases are shared with TRBD2. Germline lookup yields CDR1 SGHRS and CDR2 YFSETQ. V gave up 3 bases and J gave up 9 bases; unmatched junction bases: 5. The CDR3 runs 13 residues. The sequenced CDR3 bases are TGCGCCAGCAGCTCGGGACTAGGCCTTGAG. Protein sequence: CASSSGLGLE. The complete CDR3 reads CASSSGLGLEQFF.

For this clone: The CDR3 goes on 3 residues after the read ends, and that part is filled in from the germline J gene. The V gene is TRBV7-2, the J gene TRBJ2-1; perhaps TRBD1 as D (6 bases). There are 15 residues in the CDR3. V was cut by 1 base and J by 1 base, with 8 bases left in between. Germline CDR1 reads SGHTA; CDR2 reads FQGNSA. CDR3 DNA, as far as it was read: TGTGCCAGCAGCTTAGTCCAGGGGTCCTACAATGAG. It encodes CASSLVQGSYNE. The entire CDR3 protein reads CASSLVQGSYNEQFF.

In regard to this clone: The observed sequence ends 3 residues before the CDR3 terminus, with the missing tail filled in from the germline J gene. V usage is TRBV7-9 and J usage is TRBJ2-7; 7 bases agree with TRBD1. Germline CDR1 reads SEHNR; CDR2 reads FQNEAQ (reference sequence). This CDR3 comprises 13 residues. With V trimmed by 5 bases and J by 6 bases, 7 bases remained unmatched. CDR3 protein: CASSNLQGFEQYF. The covered CDR3 bases are TGTGCCAGCAGCAATTTACAGGGGTTCGAG.

As concerns this clone: With the read ending 3 residues before the CDR3 end, the germline J gene is used to fill in that end. The chain combines TRBV20-1 with TRBJ2-7; 10 nucleotides align to TRBD2. V dropped 0 bases and J dropped 0; count of bases not matched to a gene: 5. Germline-derived CDR1 and CDR2 are DFQATT and SNEGSKA (reference sequence). This CDR3 is 16 amino acids long. The sequenced part of the CDR3 DNA is TGCAGTGCTAGAGACCCCCTAGCGGGGGACTCCTACGAG. It encodes CSARDPLAGDSYE. The entire CDR3 reads CSARDPLAGDSYEQYF.

A note on this clone: The DNA ends 3 residues before the CDR3 does, and the rest of the CDR3 is filled in from the germline J gene. V is TRBV19 and J is TRBJ1-2, with 7 nucleotides matching TRBD1. The CDR3 sequence is 15 residues long. The ends lost 1 base at V and 0 bases at J; junction bases unmatched: 2. CDR1 is LNHDA and CDR2 is SQIVND in the germline V gene (reference sequence). CDR3 bases read: TGTGCCAGTAGTATAGGGACAGGCCCTAACTATGGC. Protein sequence: CASSIGTGPNYG. The entire CDR3 is CASSIGTGPNYGYTF. The variable domain in full, with the rest retrieved from reference TRBV19 and TRBJ1-2, is DGGITQSPKYLFRKEGQNVTLSCEQNLNHDAMYWYRQDPGQGLRLIYYSQIVNDFQKGDIAEGYSVSREKKESFPLTVTSAQKNPTAFYLCASSIGTGPNYGYTFGSGTRLTVV.

On this clone: The read falls 3 residues short of the CDR3 end, and the missing part is taken from the germline J gene. This sequence joins TRBV7-3 and TRBJ1-6; the D gene is possibly TRBD1 (5 bases). CDR1 is SGHTA, CDR2 FQGTGA, per germline. CDR3 length: 14 residues. V was clipped by 5 bases and J by 7 bases, with 12 bases between them. The CDR3 here is CASSAGGGNSPLHF. CDR3 bases read: TGTGCCAGCAGCGCGGGGGGGGGAAATTCACCC.

To note about this clone: The missing CDR3 end, 3 residues past where the read stops, is filled in from the germline J gene. J is TRBJ1-4 and V is TRBV28; TRBD1 agrees at 7 bases. The CDR3 is made up of 14 amino acids. Germline assignment: CDR1 MDHEN and CDR2 SYDVKM. J was trimmed by 8 bases and V by 6 bases; bases with no gene match: 9. The covered CDR3 bases are TGTGCCAGCAGCCTGACAGGGCTCAAGGAAAAA. This sequence encodes CASSLTGLKEK. The CDR3 reads in full as CASSLTGLKEKLFF.

Regarding this clone: The read finishes 3 residues shy of the CDR3 end, and the germline J gene is used to complete it. The chain carries TRBV2 and TRBJ1-1; 7 positions match TRBD1. Trimming removed 6 bases from V and 4 bases from J; junction bases left unmatched: 8. Germline CDR1 reads SNHLY; CDR2 reads FYNNEI. The CDR3 loop spans 14 amino acids. The CDR3 loop reads CASSARQGPTEAFF. CDR3 DNA, as far as it was read: TGTGCCAGCAGCGCGAGACAGGGCCCCACTGAA.

On this clone: The read ends 3 residues early relative to the CDR3; the germline J gene fills the gap. The V gene is TRBV15, the J gene TRBJ1-2; 7 bases are a match to TRBD1. Germline CDR1 is LNHNV and CDR2 is YYDKDF (reference sequence). CDR3 length: 15 residues. V shed 8 bases, J shed 6 bases, and the junction held 15 bases outside the gene matches. CDR3 loop: CATYTGLQGRDGYTF. Incomplete CDR3 DNA: TGTGCCACCTACACAGGACTACAGGGGAGGGATGGC.

Concerning this clone: The read halts 3 residues ahead of the CDR3 end, with the missing end drawn from the germline J gene. The chain links TRBV19 to TRBJ1-4; D may be TRBD1 (5 bases). Germline V CDR1 and CDR2: LNHDA, SQIVND (reference sequence). Between the trimmed V and J ends, which lost 5 bases and 5 bases, there was a span of 9 bases. The CDR3 extends over 13 amino acids. CDR3 sequence reads: CASSPGLNEKLFF. Incomplete CDR3 DNA: TGTGCCAGTAGTCCGGGACTGAATGAAAAA.

Concerning this clone: The DNA ends 3 residues before the CDR3 does, and the rest of the CDR3 is filled in from the germline J gene. J is TRBJ2-7 and V is TRBV5-1; perhaps TRBD2 as D (5 bases). There are 13 residues in the CDR3. V was clipped by 5 bases and J by 2 bases, with 11 bases between them. Germline lookup yields CDR1 SGHRS and CDR2 YFSETQ. CDR3 residues: CASSLQEAYEQYF. The sequenced CDR3 bases are TGCGCCAGCAGTCTCCAGGAGGCCTACGAG.

For this clone: The read ends 3 residues before the CDR3 terminus; that terminus is restored from the germline J gene. The V gene is TRBV20-1, the J gene TRBJ1-4; TRBD1 matches 7 bases. Germline V lookup: CDR1 DFQATT, CDR2 SNEGSKA (reference sequence). V was clipped by 5 bases and J by 4 bases; unmatched bases: 7. This CDR3 region has 14 residues. CDR3 region: CSAPTGADNEKLFF. The sequenced CDR3 bases are TGCAGTGCTCCCACAGGGGCTGATAATGAAAAA.

With respect to this clone: From the germline J gene comes the end of the CDR3, since the read stops 3 residues before it. J is TRBJ1-1 and V is TRBV5-5; 7 nucleotides match TRBD1. Germline assignment: CDR1 SGHKS and CDR2 YYEKEE (reference sequence). After removal of 4 bases from V and 2 bases from J, the junction contained 5 bases not matched to a gene. The CDR3 is made up of 14 amino acids. CDR3 DNA, as far as it was read: TGTGCCAGCAGCCGGGGACAGAGTAACACTGAA. It encodes CASSRGQSNTE. The CDR3 as a whole reads CASSRGQSNTEAFF.

On this clone itself: The DNA ends 3 residues before the CDR3 does, and the rest of the CDR3 is filled in from the germline J gene. The chain recombines TRBV18 with TRBJ1-5; D is unclear. This CDR3 region has 14 residues. The V gene's germline CDR1 is KGHSH and CDR2 LQKENI. V lost 6 bases and J lost 0, with 9 bases in between. CDR3 protein: CASSPTDSNQPQHF. The covered CDR3 bases are TGTGCCAGCTCCCCAACAGATAGCAATCAGCCC.

Of note for this clone: Coverage ceases 3 residues before the CDR3 finishes, and the germline J gene fills in the end. The chain has TRBV6-2 or TRBV6-3 and TRBJ2-1; TRBD2 agrees at 14 bases. The germline V gene has CDR1 MNHEY and CDR2 SVGEGT. V gave up 0 bases and J gave up 8 bases; unmatched junction bases: 6. The CDR3 is 17 amino acids. Partial CDR3 DNA: TGTGCCAGCAGTTACTCGACTAGCGGGAGGGCCCGGTATGAG. Protein sequence: CASSYSTSGRARYE. The CDR3 reads in full as CASSYSTSGRARYEQFF.

Concerning this clone itself: The read halts 3 residues ahead of the CDR3 end, with the missing end drawn from the germline J gene. The V gene is TRBV2, the J gene TRBJ2-5; 7 positions agree with TRBD1. V was pared by 6 bases and J by 3 bases, with 7 bases of the junction left unmatched. CDR3 size: 14 residues. Germline CDR1 and CDR2: SNHLY and FYNNEI. The CDR3 loop is CASRVRGTEETQYF. Partial CDR3 DNA: TGTGCCAGCAGGGTAAGAGGGACAGAAGAGACC.

Note on this clone: The missing CDR3 end, 3 residues past where the read stops, is filled in from the germline J gene. This chain connects TRBV7-9 to TRBJ2-7; unclear D gene. V lost 7 bases, J lost 0 bases, and 16 bases lay in between. This CDR3 is 15 amino acids long. Per germline, CDR1 SEHNR and CDR2 FQNEAQ (reference sequence). The CDR3 reads CASTAPSDPSYEQYF. The CDR3 bases that were read are TGTGCCAGCACCGCGCCGAGCGATCCCTCCTACGAG.

The DNA read from the CDR3 is TGTGCCAGTACAGACAGTTCTCACGAG. This codes for CASTDSSHE. The entire CDR3 sequence reads CASTDSSHEQYF. The gene calls are TRBV19 and TRBJ2-7, with D possibly TRBD1 on 5 matching bases. Sequencing ends 3 residues short of the CDR3 end; the germline J gene provides the rest. V shed 7 bases and J shed 5 bases, with 12 bases lying between them. The germline V gene has CDR1 LNHDA and CDR2 SQIVND (reference sequence). The CDR3 has 12 amino acids.

As concerns this clone: From the germline J gene comes the end of the CDR3, since the read stops 3 residues before it. The J gene is TRBJ2-1, the V gene TRBV30; D ambiguous. The CDR3 consists of 12 residues. CDR1 and CDR2 from the germline V gene are GTSNPN and SVGIG (reference sequence). V lost 1 base to trimming and J lost 8 bases, with 9 bases between them. Incomplete CDR3 DNA: TGTGCCTGGAGTGCGGTCCGGGATGAG. It codes for CAWSAVRDE. The entire CDR3 protein reads CAWSAVRDEQFF.

Concerning this clone itself: Read sequence stops 3 residues before the CDR3 end, and the germline J gene provides the missing end. The chain is built from TRBV28 and TRBJ2-5; D gene uncertain. Trimming removed 2 bases at V and 3 bases at J, with 7 bases between. CDR3 length: 13 residues. Germline CDR1 MDHEN, CDR2 SYDVKM. CDR3 DNA, as far as it was read: TGTGCCAGCAGTTTAGGTAGAGAAGAGACC. It is translated as CASSLGREET. From start to end, the CDR3 is CASSLGREETQYF.